A single sample gave rise to the 29 T cell receptor beta chains below, sequenced in a study of shared clonotypes between healthy human individuals. The repertoire was sequenced with immunoSEQ multiplex PCR; TCRdb's copy has only in-frame clones and lacks some. The repertoire holds a few million clones, with 85% to 95% as singletons. The naive CD8 population came from CD45RO-negative cells selected for CCR7, without terminally differentiated effector memory CD45RA+ cells. The source material was naive CD8+ T cells from PBMCs. Receptor source: a man between 18 and 35 years old in good health. Some clones in this sample may be carry-over from other donors' samples.

The V and J genes are TRBV10-1 and TRBJ1-1; 9 nucleotides match TRBD1. Germline-derived CDR1 and CDR2 are WNHNN and SYGVQD (reference sequence). The junction had 4 bases not matched to a gene; V was cut back by 4 bases and J by 1 base. The CDR3 has 15 amino acids. The CDR3 spells CASSGSDRGNTEAFF. In DNA form, the CDR3 reads TGCGCCAGCAGTGGATCGGACAGGGGGAACACTGAAGCTTTCTTT.

The V and J genes are TRBV7-8 and TRBJ1-2, with D maybe TRBD1 (5 bases). Trimming pared 1 base from V and 8 bases from J, leaving 14 bases between. The length of the CDR3 is 14 residues. Looked up from germline, CDR1 is SGHVS and CDR2 is FQNEAQ. CDR3: CASSLVAGAVGYTF. Here the CDR3 DNA reads TGTGCCAGCAGCTTAGTTGCCGGGGCTGTCGGCTACACCTTC.

The V call is TRBV28, the J call TRBJ1-4; D remains ambiguous. The CDR3 is 16 amino acids. The germline V and J ends were trimmed by 3 bases and 1 base, with 12 bases remaining between them. From germline, CDR1 is MDHEN and CDR2 SYDVKM. The CDR3 bases are TGTGCCAGCAGTTTTCGGTTGAGGATAACTAATGAAAAACTGTTTTTT. It encodes CASSFRLRITNEKLFF. Full variable domain (outside the CDR3, taken from reference TRBV28 and TRBJ1-4): DVKVTQSSRYLVKRTGEKVFLECVQDMDHENMFWYRQDPGLGLRLIYFSYDVKMKEKGDIPEGYSVSREKKERFSLILESASTNQTSMYLCASSFRLRITNEKLFFGSGTQLSVL.

The genes are TRBV13 and TRBJ2-5, with 8 bases aligning to TRBD2. The germline CDR1 and CDR2 sequences are PRHDT and FYEKMQ (reference sequence). The CDR3 has 15 amino acids. V was clipped by 0 bases and J by 1 base; unmatched bases: 1. CDR3 bases: TGTGCCAGCAGCTTAGGGACTAGCGCCCAAGAGACCCAGTACTTC. Translation: CASSLGTSAQETQYF.

The rearrangement links TRBV27 to TRBJ2-1, with D hard to call. V was trimmed by 5 bases and J by 6 bases, leaving 11 bases between them. Germline V gene sequence: CDR1 MNHEY, CDR2 SMNVEV (reference sequence). The CDR3 has 13 residues. The CDR3: CASSLLLGNEQFF. The CDR3 DNA sequence: TGTGCCAGCAGTCTCCTCCTTGGCAATGAGCAGTTCTTC.

The chain links TRBV7-9 to TRBJ1-1, with D tentatively TRBD1 (5 bases). The CDR3 is 16 amino acids. Germline CDR1 is SEHNR and CDR2 is FQNEAQ (reference sequence). V gave up 4 bases and J gave up 1 base, with 16 bases separating them. CDR3 in amino acids: CASSYPGRGENTEAFF. The CDR3 nucleotides read TGTGCCAGCAGCTATCCCGGGAGGGGAGAGAACACTGAAGCTTTCTTT.

V and J are TRBV10-1 and TRBJ1-2; no definite D call. V gave up 2 bases and J gave up 5 bases, with 6 bases separating them. The germline V gene encodes CDR1 WNHNN and CDR2 SYGVQD (reference sequence). CDR3 length: 12 amino acids. Here the CDR3 reads CASSERWYGYTF. In nucleotides, the CDR3 is TGCGCCAGCAGTGAGAGATGGTATGGCTACACCTTC.

The chain carries TRBV18 and TRBJ1-1; D uncertain. Germline V CDR1 and CDR2: KGHSH, LQKENI. The V end lost 0 bases, the J end lost 5 bases, and 7 bases lay between the germline ends. The length of the CDR3 is 13 residues. CDR3 nucleotides: TGTGCCAGCTCACCACCGCTCTCGACTGAAGCTTTCTTT. Its protein is CASSPPLSTEAFF. The full variable domain, rest sourced from reference TRBV18 and TRBJ1-1, is NAGVMQNPRHLVRRRGQEARLRCSPMKGHSHVYWYRQLPEEGLKFMVYLQKENIIDESGMPKERFSAEFPKEGPSILRIQQVVRGDSAAYFCASSPPLSTEAFFGQGTRLTVV.

The chain is built from TRBV10-2 and TRBJ1-4; D unclear. Germline CDR1 WSHSY, CDR2 SAAADI. Trimming cost V 5 bases and J 0 bases, with 10 bases left between them. CDR3 size: 15 residues. CDR3 amino acids: CASSPPTPTNEKLFF. CDR3 DNA sequence: TGCGCCAGCAGTCCCCCGACACCAACTAATGAAAAACTGTTTTTT.

V and J are TRBV18 and TRBJ2-1; D uncertain. Germline V gene data show CDR1 as KGHSH and CDR2 as LQKENI. V was pared by 0 bases and J by 2 bases, with 11 bases between. This CDR3 has 16 amino acids. The DNA of the CDR3 is TGTGCCAGCTCACCACCTGGTCCGCGCACCTACAATGAGCAGTTCTTC. This gives the protein CASSPPGPRTYNEQFF. The full variable domain, completed using reference TRBV18 and TRBJ2-1, is NAGVMQNPRHLVRRRGQEARLRCSPMKGHSHVYWYRQLPEEGLKFMVYLQKENIIDESGMPKERFSAEFPKEGPSILRIQQVVRGDSAAYFCASSPPGPRTYNEQFFGPGTRLTVL.

This chain links TRBV28 with TRBJ1-4; no definite D call. Per the germline V gene, CDR1 is MDHEN and CDR2 is SYDVKM. V lost 5 bases and J 0 bases, leaving 4 bases between the germline ends. The CDR3 covers 13 residues. CDR3 coding DNA: TGTGCCAGCAGTCTTGCAACTAATGAAAAACTGTTTTTT. It specifies CASSLATNEKLFF.

The gene calls are TRBV28 and TRBJ1-1; D is unclear. The CDR3 runs to 16 residues. Germline CDR1 reads MDHEN; CDR2 reads SYDVKM. Deletions cut 2 bases from V and 2 bases from J, with 15 bases between. The CDR3 reads CASSLSFVEGNTEAFF. In DNA, the CDR3 is TGTGCCAGCAGTTTAAGTTTTGTTGAGGGTAACACTGAAGCTTTCTTT.

This chain uses TRBV7-8 with TRBJ2-7; perhaps D is TRBD1 or TRBD2 (5 bases each). The CDR3 runs 13 residues. V lost 8 bases, J lost 5 bases, and 16 bases lay in between. The germline gives CDR1 SGHVS, CDR2 FQNEAQ. CDR3 sequence reads: CASGWGLTNEQYF. DNA for the CDR3: TGTGCCAGCGGATGGGGGTTGACGAACGAGCAGTACTTC.

The rearrangement uses TRBV7-3 and TRBJ2-2; no reliable D call. The CDR3 contains 16 residues. The germline V gene has CDR1 SGHTA and CDR2 FQGTGA. The V end lost 1 base, the J end lost 5 bases, and 14 bases lay between the germline ends. The CDR3 DNA reads TGTGCCAGCAGCTTAAGTAGCCCGGTGAAGACCGGGGAGCTGTTTTTT. This encodes CASSLSSPVKTGELFF.

The V call is TRBV27, the J call TRBJ2-7; TRBD2 aligns across 7 bases. Looked up from germline, CDR1 is MNHEY and CDR2 is SMNVEV (reference sequence). The junction had 15 bases not matched to a gene; V was cut back by 6 bases and J by 4 bases. CDR3 size: 16 residues. CDR3 region: CASSSYSGPHLYEQYF. The CDR3 nucleotides read TGTGCCAGCAGCTCCTATAGCGGGCCCCATCTTTACGAGCAGTACTTC.

The rearrangement links TRBV6-5 to TRBJ2-2; D remains ambiguous. The CDR3 is 13 amino acids. CDR1 is MNHEY, CDR2 SVGAGI, per germline. V lost 10 bases and J 0 bases, leaving 9 bases between the germline ends. The CDR3 is CAIQSPNTGELFF. CDR3 nucleotides: TGTGCCATCCAGAGCCCGAACACCGGGGAGCTGTTTTTT.

This chain joins TRBV19 and TRBJ2-2; TRBD1 matches at 8 bases. Germline CDR1 reads LNHDA; CDR2 reads SQIVND (reference sequence). The ends lost 2 bases at V and 4 bases at J; junction bases unmatched: 9. This CDR3 region has 17 residues. CDR3: CASSISPGGVITGELFF. For the CDR3, the DNA is TGTGCCAGTAGTATATCCCCAGGGGGCGTTATCACCGGGGAGCTGTTTTTT.

The chain is built from TRBV10-3 and TRBJ1-1, with D uncertain. Trimming took 3 bases from V and 1 from J, leaving 9 bases between them. The CDR3 contains 14 residues. Germline V gene data show CDR1 as ENHRY and CDR2 as SYGVKD. This CDR3 reads CAISDLRSNTEAFF. DNA of the CDR3: TGTGCCATCAGTGACCTACGATCGAACACTGAAGCTTTCTTT.

The chain employs TRBV12-5 and TRBJ1-5; no firm D call. The CDR3 spans 12 residues. Germline assignment: CDR1 LGHNT and CDR2 FRNRAP. V lost 6 bases, J lost 0 bases, and 3 bases lay in between. CDR3: CASGHSNQPQHF. CDR3 nucleotides: TGTGCTAGTGGCCATAGCAATCAGCCCCAGCATTTT.

The table lists this clone with a count of one. The chain is built from TRBV6-1 and TRBJ2-7; D not resolved. Germline CDR1 is MNHNS and CDR2 is SASEGT. The CDR3 runs 15 residues. Trimming took 6 bases from V and 2 from J, leaving 17 bases between them. The CDR3 nucleotides are TGTGCCAGCAGACCACGGCTGAATCAAGCCTACGAGCAGTACTTC. Residues: CASRPRLNQAYEQYF.

The V call is TRBV9, the J call TRBJ2-1; the match to TRBD2 covers 10 bases. Germline CDR1 is SGDLS and CDR2 is YYNGEE. The J segment lost 8 bases and the V segment lost 0 bases, leaving 8 bases of the junction unmatched. This CDR3 comprises 16 residues. CDR3 sequence reads: CASSVGAGGGFYEQFF. The CDR3 DNA reads TGTGCCAGCAGCGTAGGAGCGGGAGGGGGGTTTTATGAGCAGTTCTTC. The variable domain in full, completed from reference TRBV9 and TRBJ2-1, reads DSGVTQTPKHLITATGQRVTLRCSPRSGDLSVYWYQQSLDQGLQFLIQYYNGEERAKGNILERFSAQQFPDLHSELNLSSLELGDSALYFCASSVGAGGGFYEQFFGPGTRLTVL.

This chain joins TRBV7-6 and TRBJ2-2; 10 nucleotides align to TRBD1. The CDR3 contains 15 residues. Trimming at V came to 6 bases and at J to 6 bases, leaving 7 bases not matched to a gene. The germline V gene has CDR1 SGHVS and CDR2 FNYEAQ. DNA of the CDR3: TGTGCCAGCAGACGAGACAGGGGGCTGTCCGGGGAGCTGTTTTTT. This translates into CASRRDRGLSGELFF.

This chain uses TRBV7-9 with TRBJ1-4; 10 bases line up with TRBD1. The CDR3 length is 14 residues. Per germline, CDR1 SEHNR and CDR2 FQNEAQ (reference sequence). V dropped 5 bases and J dropped 8; count of bases not matched to a gene: 5. The CDR3: CASSKPGQGEKLFF. CDR3 nucleotides: TGTGCCAGCAGCAAACCGGGACAGGGGGAAAAACTGTTTTTT. Variable domain in full (rest from reference TRBV7-9 and TRBJ1-4): DTGVSQNPRHKITKRGQNVTFRCDPISEHNRLYWYRQTLGQGPEFLTYFQNEAQLEKSRLLSDRFSAERPKGSFSTLEIQRTEQGDSAMYLCASSKPGQGEKLFFGSGTQLSVL.

The V and J genes are TRBV25-1 and TRBJ2-5; 8 bases are shared with TRBD1. The closer fit of TRBJ2-7 to the DNA end suggests the J call may be wrong. CDR3 size: 14 residues. Germline CDR1 MGHDK, CDR2 SYGVNS. CDR3 in DNA: TGTGCCAGCAGTGGGGAGACAGGGGTCTACGAGCAGTACTTC. Protein: CASSGETGVYEQYF.

The V gene is TRBV6-1, the J gene TRBJ2-1; perhaps TRBD2 as D (5 bases). The CDR3 covers 15 residues. Germline values: CDR1 MNHNS, CDR2 SASEGT. V dropped 2 bases and J dropped 5 bases, with 13 bases sitting between them. The CDR3 reads CASSEWGERNNEQFF. The CDR3 region has the DNA TGTGCCAGCAGTGAATGGGGAGAGCGTAACAATGAGCAGTTCTTC.

Turning to this clone: The sample carries other DNA sequences with the same CDR3. The gene calls are TRBV19 and TRBJ2-2, with D possibly TRBD1 on 5 matching bases. Germline CDR1 and CDR2: LNHDA and SQIVND (reference sequence). V was shortened by 5 bases and J by 1 base, with 8 bases between the two germline ends. The CDR3 contains 14 residues. This CDR3 is CASSGTGNTGELFF. The DNA of the CDR3 is TGTGCCAGTAGTGGAACAGGGAACACCGGGGAGCTGTTTTTT. Full variable domain (outside the CDR3, taken from reference TRBV19 and TRBJ2-2): DGGITQSPKYLFRKEGQNVTLSCEQNLNHDAMYWYRQDPGQGLRLIYYSQIVNDFQKGDIAEGYSVSREKKESFPLTVTSAQKNPTAFYLCASSGTGNTGELFFGEGSRLTVL.

This clone has only a few counts. The chain has TRBV10-3 and TRBJ2-7; 7 bases line up with TRBD1. The CDR3 is 15 amino acids. The V gene's germline CDR1 is ENHRY and CDR2 SYGVKD. The V gene end was trimmed by 0 bases and the J gene end by 3 bases; junction bases not matched to a gene: 5. This chain's CDR3 is CAISESPTGNYEQYF. CDR3 in DNA: TGTGCCATCAGTGAGTCCCCGACAGGGAACTACGAGCAGTACTTC.

This clone was seen a single time. Written as DNA, the CDR3 is TGTGCCTGGACCGGGACAGCGAACACTGAAGCTTTCTTT. This gives the protein CAWTGTANTEAFF. The chain has TRBV30 and TRBJ1-1; TRBD1 aligns across 7 bases. V shed 4 bases and J 1 base; nucleotides not matched to a gene: 3. CDR1 and CDR2 from the germline V gene are GTSNPN and SVGIG (reference sequence). The CDR3 extends over 13 amino acids.

The chain uses TRBV7-3 and TRBJ2-7, with 8 bases fitting TRBD1. V lost 4 bases, J lost 1 base, and 3 bases stayed unmatched. The CDR3 covers 14 residues. CDR1 is SGHTA, CDR2 FQGTGA, per germline. The CDR3 DNA is TGTGCCAGCAGCTGGACAGGGACTTCCTACGAGCAGTACTTC. Its translation is CASSWTGTSYEQYF.